This TCR beta chain was found in a study of tumor-infiltrating lymphocytes in primary liver carcinoma. As for the study in general: Donors underwent surgery for histopathologically diagnosed primary liver carcinoma. Participating patients were men and women between 30 and 69 years old. Study-wide points: Top-250-clone fractions were significantly higher in tumors than in blood (p = 0.039).

A primer in the constant region served to generate TCR beta cDNA from roughly 550 ng of total RNA. Three rounds of nested multiplex PCR with slightly modified ARM-PCR produced TCR beta libraries. PCR rounds one and two used TRBV1-TRBV30 forward primers with a C-beta reverse primer for about 9 cycles each. A single record per CDR3 protein comes from TCRdb applying MiXCR to the multiplex PCR reads. This repertoire shows 200,000 or so distinct CDR3 sequences, about 61% found once; its top ten account for around 7.1%. It was unsorted whole blood that yielded blood RNA, and germline DNA was also extracted. Chronic HBV infection, which was untreated, was present in the patients. Germline assignment: CDR1 MNHEY and CDR2 SVGAGI. This CDR3 has 14 residues. This clonotype came up once. Its cognate antigen is unknown. A much larger clone lies one base from this, so it may be a read error.

Sequencing used peripheral blood. The receptor was isolated from a woman aged 55-69 years with primary liver carcinoma and hepatitis B virus infection. J is TRBJ1-4 and V is TRBV6-5, with 8 positions matching TRBD1. The CDR3 loop is CDSSYDRGNEKLFF. The CDR3 region has the DNA TGTGACAGCAGTTACGACAGGGGTAATGAAAAACTGTTTTTT.